These 9 T cell receptor beta chains came from one sample sequenced in a study of CD8 T cells in Susac syndrome. Random hexamers served to reverse transcribe about 0.5 to 1 ug RNA. Each CDR3 protein gets one entry after TCRdb re-called the immunoSEQ multiplex PCR reads with MiXCR. The table lists about 200,000 distinct CDR3 sequences, roughly 94% of them singletons, with about 0.095% in the top ten. Sequenced sample: CD4+ T cells from PBMCs. The receptors stem from a human donor in good health.

This sequence joins TRBV29-1 and TRBJ1-4; maybe TRBD1 (6 bases). Germline values: CDR1 SQVTM, CDR2 ANQGSEA. Trimming removed 4 bases from V and 8 bases from J, with 17 bases in between. The CDR3 has 14 amino acids. CDR3: CSVAGEGVGEKLFF. CDR3 in DNA: TGCAGCGTTGCGGGCGAGGGGGTCGGGGAAAAACTGTTTTTT.

The V call is TRBV2, the J call TRBJ1-2, with D possibly being TRBD1 (5 bases). The germline CDR1 and CDR2 sequences are SNHLY and FYNNEI. Trimming stripped 7 bases from V and 8 bases from J, with 17 bases between. This CDR3 is 13 amino acids long. The CDR3 spells CASTTEQGGGYTF. For the CDR3, the DNA is TGTGCCAGCACAACCGAGCAGGGAGGAGGCTACACCTTC.

The chain has TRBV20-1 and TRBJ1-2, with D tentatively TRBD1 (5 bases). The germline gives CDR1 DFQATT, CDR2 SNEGSKA (reference sequence). V lost 2 bases and J lost 7, with 14 bases in between. The CDR3 contains 13 residues. The CDR3 nucleotides are TGCAGTGCTAGAAAGGGGCAAGGCAGTGGCTACACCTTC. This encodes CSARKGQGSGYTF.

This chain joins TRBV11-2 and TRBJ2-7, with TRBD1 matching over 10 bases. This CDR3 has 15 amino acids. V lost 4 bases to trimming and J lost 0 bases; unmatched junction nucleotides: 3. Germline CDR1 reads SGHAT; CDR2 reads FQNNGV. This CDR3 reads CASSSGQGPSYEQYF. The CDR3 nucleotides read TGTGCCAGCAGCTCGGGACAGGGGCCCTCCTACGAGCAGTACTTC.

This chain uses TRBV4-1 with TRBJ2-5; no firm D call. This CDR3 has 15 residues. The V gene's germline CDR1 is MGHRA and CDR2 YSYEKL. With 4 bases removed from V and 3 bases from J, the gap between germline ends came to 15 bases. The CDR3 loop reads CASSPRPVPEETQYF. The CDR3 bases are TGCGCCAGCAGCCCGCGCCCGGTTCCGGAAGAGACCCAGTACTTC.

This chain uses TRBV18 with TRBJ2-5, with D hard to call. CDR1 is KGHSH, CDR2 LQKENI, per germline. The CDR3 loop spans 12 amino acids. With 3 bases removed from V and 7 bases from J, the gap between germline ends came to 9 bases. CDR3 sequence: CASSPGDGTQYF. Written as DNA, the CDR3 is TGTGCCAGCTCACCGGGCGATGGGACCCAGTACTTC.

The rearrangement links TRBV12-3 or TRBV12-4 to TRBJ1-5; D call uncertain. The germline V and J ends were trimmed by 6 bases and 0 bases, with 6 bases remaining between them. This CDR3 is built from 13 residues. This chain's CDR3 is CASRRYSNQPQHF. The CDR3 coding sequence is TGTGCCAGCAGGAGATATAGCAATCAGCCCCAGCATTTT.

The V gene is TRBV3-1, the J gene TRBJ2-7; tentative D call: TRBD2 (5 bases). V lost 5 bases, J lost 4 bases, and 6 bases lay in between. Germline values: CDR1 LGHDT, CDR2 YNNKEL (reference sequence). The length of the CDR3 is 11 residues. The CDR3 DNA follows: TGTGCCAGCAGCGCGGGTTACGAGCAGTACGTC. This translates into CASSAGYEQYV.

The V gene is TRBV6-2 or TRBV6-3, the J gene TRBJ2-5; 8 bases align to TRBD1. The germline gives CDR1 MNHEY, CDR2 SVGEGT. The CDR3 loop spans 17 amino acids. V trimming: 2 bases; J trimming: 1 base; junction bases outside the gene matches: 9. CDR3: CASSYLRTGPPQETQYF. CDR3 nucleotide sequence: TGTGCCAGCAGTTACCTTCGGACAGGGCCCCCCCAAGAGACCCAGTACTTC.